Sequencing of this T cell receptor (beta chain) was carried out in a study of cytomegalovirus exposure and HLA in healthy donors. It was with 60 Vbeta and 13 Jbeta primers that the PCR ran. This table comes from immunoSEQ multiplex PCR, and its TCRdb copy is limited to in-frame clones, with some not included. This sample has approximately 160,000 clones, with about 75% found just once. With respect to this clone: Its antigen is undetermined.

Points from the study as a whole: For most TCR beta V segments, an earlier analysis put the productive rate at about 90% or about 30% of the time.

The source of this sequence is a male donor in good health and CMV-seronegative. The sample taken for sequencing was PBMCs.

The CDR3 is CASSMTSGYEQYF. In DNA, the CDR3 is TGTGCCAGCAGCATGACTAGCGGCTACGAGCAGTACTTC. The V gene is TRBV28, the J gene TRBJ2-7; 9 bases agree with TRBD2. From germline, CDR1 is MDHEN and CDR2 SYDVKM. V lost 6 bases to trimming and J lost 3 bases; unmatched junction nucleotides: 3. There are 13 residues in the CDR3. Full variable domain (missing parts from reference TRBV28 and TRBJ2-7): DVKVTQSSRYLVKRTGEKVFLECVQDMDHENMFWYRQDPGLGLRLIYFSYDVKMKEKGDIPEGYSVSREKKERFSLILESASTNQTSMYLCASSMTSGYEQYFGPGTRLTVT.